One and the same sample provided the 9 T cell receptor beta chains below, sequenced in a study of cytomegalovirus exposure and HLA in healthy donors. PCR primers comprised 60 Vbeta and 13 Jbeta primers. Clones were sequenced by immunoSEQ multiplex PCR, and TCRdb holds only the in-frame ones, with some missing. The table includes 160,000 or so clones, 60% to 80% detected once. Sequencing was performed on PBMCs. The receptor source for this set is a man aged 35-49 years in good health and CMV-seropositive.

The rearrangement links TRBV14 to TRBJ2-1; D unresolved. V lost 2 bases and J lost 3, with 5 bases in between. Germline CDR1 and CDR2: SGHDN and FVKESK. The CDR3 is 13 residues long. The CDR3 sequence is CASSQQFYNEQFF. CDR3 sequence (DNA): TGTGCCAGCAGCCAACAGTTCTACAATGAGCAGTTCTTC.

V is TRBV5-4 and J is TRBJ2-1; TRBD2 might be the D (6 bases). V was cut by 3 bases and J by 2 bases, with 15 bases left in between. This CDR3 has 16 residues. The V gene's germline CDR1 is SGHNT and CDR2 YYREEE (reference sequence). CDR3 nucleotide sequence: TGTGCCAGCAGCTCGACCCCCGGCGGGACCTACAATGAGCAGTTCTTC. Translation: CASSSTPGGTYNEQFF.

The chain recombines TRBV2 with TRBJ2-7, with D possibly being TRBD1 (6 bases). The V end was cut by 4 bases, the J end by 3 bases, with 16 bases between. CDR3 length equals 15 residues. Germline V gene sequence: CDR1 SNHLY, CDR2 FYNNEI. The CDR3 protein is CASSGGWDKVYEQYF. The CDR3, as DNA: TGTGCCAGCAGTGGTGGGTGGGACAAGGTCTACGAGCAGTACTTC.

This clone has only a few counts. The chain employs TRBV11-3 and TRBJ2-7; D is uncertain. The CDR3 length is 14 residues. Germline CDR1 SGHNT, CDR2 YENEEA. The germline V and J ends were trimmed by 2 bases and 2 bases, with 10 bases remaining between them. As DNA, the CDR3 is TGTGCCAGCAGCTTAAGTGCAGGCACCTACGAGCAGTACTTC. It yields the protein CASSLSAGTYEQYF.

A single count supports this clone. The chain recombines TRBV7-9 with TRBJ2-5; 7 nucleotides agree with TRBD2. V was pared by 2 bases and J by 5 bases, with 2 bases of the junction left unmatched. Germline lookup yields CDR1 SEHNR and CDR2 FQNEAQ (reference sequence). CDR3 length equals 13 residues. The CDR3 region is CASSLSSGETQYF. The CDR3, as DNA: TGTGCCAGCAGCTTATCTAGCGGTGAGACCCAGTACTTC.

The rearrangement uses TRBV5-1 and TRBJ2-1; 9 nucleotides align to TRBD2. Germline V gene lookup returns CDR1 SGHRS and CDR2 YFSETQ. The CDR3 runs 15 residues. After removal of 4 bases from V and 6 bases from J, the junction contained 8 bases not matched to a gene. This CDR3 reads CASSPGTSLTNEQFF. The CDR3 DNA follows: TGCGCCAGCAGCCCCGGGACTAGCCTAACCAATGAGCAGTTCTTC.

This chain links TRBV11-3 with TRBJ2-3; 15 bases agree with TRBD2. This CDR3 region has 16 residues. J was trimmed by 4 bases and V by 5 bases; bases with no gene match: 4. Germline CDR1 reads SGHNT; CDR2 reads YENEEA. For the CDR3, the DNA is TGTGCCAGCAGCCCTCGGACTAGCGGGAGGGCAGATACGCAGTATTTT. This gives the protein CASSPRTSGRADTQYF.

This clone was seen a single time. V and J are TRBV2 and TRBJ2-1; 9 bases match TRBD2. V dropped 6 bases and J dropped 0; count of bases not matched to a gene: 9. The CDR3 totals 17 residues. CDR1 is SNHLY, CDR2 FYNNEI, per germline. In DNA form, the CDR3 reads TGTGCCAGCAGCCCGAGGCTAGCGGGAAGCTCCTACAATGAGCAGTTCTTC. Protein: CASSPRLAGSSYNEQFF.

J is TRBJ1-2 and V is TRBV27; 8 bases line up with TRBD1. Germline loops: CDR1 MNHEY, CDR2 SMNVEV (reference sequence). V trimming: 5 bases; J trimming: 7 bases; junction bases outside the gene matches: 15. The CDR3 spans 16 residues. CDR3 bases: TGTGCCAGCAGTAAATCTCCGGACAGGGTGCAGGGTGGCTACACCTTC. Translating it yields CASSKSPDRVQGGYTF.